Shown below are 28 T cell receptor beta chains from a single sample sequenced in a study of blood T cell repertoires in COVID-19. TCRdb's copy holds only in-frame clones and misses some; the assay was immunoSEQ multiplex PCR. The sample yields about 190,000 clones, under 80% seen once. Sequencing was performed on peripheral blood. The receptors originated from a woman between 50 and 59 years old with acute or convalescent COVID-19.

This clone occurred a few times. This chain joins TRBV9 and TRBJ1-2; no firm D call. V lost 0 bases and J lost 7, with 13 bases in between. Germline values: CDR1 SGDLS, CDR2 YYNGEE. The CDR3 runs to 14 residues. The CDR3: CASSVGIGKVGYTF. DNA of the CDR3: TGTGCCAGCAGCGTAGGGATCGGGAAGGTTGGCTACACCTTC.

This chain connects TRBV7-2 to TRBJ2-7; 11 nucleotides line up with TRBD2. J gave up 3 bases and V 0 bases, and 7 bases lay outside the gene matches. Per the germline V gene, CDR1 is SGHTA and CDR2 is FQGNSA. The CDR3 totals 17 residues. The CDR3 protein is CASSLATPSGRFYEQYF. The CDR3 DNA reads TGTGCCAGCAGCTTAGCCACCCCTAGCGGGAGGTTCTACGAGCAGTACTTC.

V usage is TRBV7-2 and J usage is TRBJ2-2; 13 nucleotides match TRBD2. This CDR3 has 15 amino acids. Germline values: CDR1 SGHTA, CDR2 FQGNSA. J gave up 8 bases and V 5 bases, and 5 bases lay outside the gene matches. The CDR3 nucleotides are TGTGCCAGCAGCCCCAGGACTAGCGGGAGTGGGGAGCTGTTTTTT. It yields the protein CASSPRTSGSGELFF.

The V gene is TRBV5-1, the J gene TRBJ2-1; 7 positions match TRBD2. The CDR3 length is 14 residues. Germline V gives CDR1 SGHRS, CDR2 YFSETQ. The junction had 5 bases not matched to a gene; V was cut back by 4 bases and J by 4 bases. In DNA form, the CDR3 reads TGCGCCAGCAGCCCCGCAGCGGGGTACAATGAGCAGTTCTTC. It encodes CASSPAAGYNEQFF. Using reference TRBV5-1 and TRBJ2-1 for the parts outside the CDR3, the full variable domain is KAGVTQTPRYLIKTRGQQVTLSCSPISGHRSVSWYQQTPGQGLQFLFEYFSETQRNKGNFPGRFSGRQFSNSRSEMNVSTLELGDSALYLCASSPAAGYNEQFFGPGTRLTVL.

The CDR3: CASVLEQGGGYTF. For the CDR3, the DNA is TGTGCCAGCGTATTGGAACAGGGGGGAGGCTACACCTTC. The rearrangement links TRBV6-5 to TRBJ1-2; TRBD1 matches at 8 bases. Germline V gene data show CDR1 as MNHEY and CDR2 as SVGAGI. This CDR3 has 13 amino acids. The ends lost 8 bases at V and 8 bases at J; junction bases unmatched: 10.

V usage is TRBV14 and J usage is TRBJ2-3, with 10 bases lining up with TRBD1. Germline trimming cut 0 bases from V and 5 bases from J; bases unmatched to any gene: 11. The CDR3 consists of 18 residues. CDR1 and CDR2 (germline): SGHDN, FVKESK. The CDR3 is CASSQDRNGTGAIDTQYF. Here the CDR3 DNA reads TGTGCCAGCAGCCAAGATCGAAACGGGACAGGGGCAATAGATACGCAGTATTTT.

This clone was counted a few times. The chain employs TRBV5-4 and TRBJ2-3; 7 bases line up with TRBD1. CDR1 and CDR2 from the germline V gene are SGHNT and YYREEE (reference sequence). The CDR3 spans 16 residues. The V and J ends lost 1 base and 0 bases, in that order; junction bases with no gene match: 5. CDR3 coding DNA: TGTGCCAGCAGCTTGCGCGAGACAGGGAGCACAGATACGCAGTATTTT. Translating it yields CASSLRETGSTDTQYF. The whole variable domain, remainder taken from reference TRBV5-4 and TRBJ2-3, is ETGVTQSPTHLIKTRGQQVTLRCSSQSGHNTVSWYQQALGQGPQFIFQYYREEENGRGNFPPRFSGLQFPNYSSELNVNALELDDSALYLCASSLRETGSTDTQYFGPGTRLTVL.

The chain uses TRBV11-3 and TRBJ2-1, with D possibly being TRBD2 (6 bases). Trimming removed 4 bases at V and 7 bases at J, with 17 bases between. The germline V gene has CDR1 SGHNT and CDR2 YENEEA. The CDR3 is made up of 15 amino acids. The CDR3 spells CASSWGGKTGNEQFF. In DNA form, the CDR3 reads TGTGCCAGCAGCTGGGGCGGGAAAACCGGGAATGAGCAGTTCTTC.

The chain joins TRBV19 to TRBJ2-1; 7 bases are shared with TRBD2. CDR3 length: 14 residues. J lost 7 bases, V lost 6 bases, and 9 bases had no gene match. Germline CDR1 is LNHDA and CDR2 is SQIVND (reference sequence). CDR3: CASRERGGRNEQFF. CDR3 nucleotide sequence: TGTGCCAGTAGGGAGCGGGGCGGGAGAAATGAGCAGTTCTTC. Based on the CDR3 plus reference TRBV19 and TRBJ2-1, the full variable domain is DGGITQSPKYLFRKEGQNVTLSCEQNLNHDAMYWYRQDPGQGLRLIYYSQIVNDFQKGDIAEGYSVSREKKESFPLTVTSAQKNPTAFYLCASRERGGRNEQFFGPGTRLTVL.

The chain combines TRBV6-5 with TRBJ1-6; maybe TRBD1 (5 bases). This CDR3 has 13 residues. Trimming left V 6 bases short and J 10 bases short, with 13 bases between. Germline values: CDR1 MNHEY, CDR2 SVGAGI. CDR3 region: CASRSAGHSPLHF. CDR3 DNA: TGTGCCAGCAGGTCAGCGGGGCACTCACCCCTCCACTTT.

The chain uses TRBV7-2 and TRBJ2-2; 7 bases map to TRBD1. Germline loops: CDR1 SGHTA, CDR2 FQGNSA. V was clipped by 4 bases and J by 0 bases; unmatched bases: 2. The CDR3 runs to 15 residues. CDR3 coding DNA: TGTGCCAGCAGCTGGGACAGCCCGAACACCGGGGAGCTGTTTTTT. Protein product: CASSWDSPNTGELFF.

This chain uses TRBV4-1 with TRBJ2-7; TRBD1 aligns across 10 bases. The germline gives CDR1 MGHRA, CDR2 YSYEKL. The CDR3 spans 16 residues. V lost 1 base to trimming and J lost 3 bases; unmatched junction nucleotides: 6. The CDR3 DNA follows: TGCGCCAGCAGCCAAGCGACAGGGGGCTATTACTACGAGCAGTACTTC. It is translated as CASSQATGGYYYEQYF.

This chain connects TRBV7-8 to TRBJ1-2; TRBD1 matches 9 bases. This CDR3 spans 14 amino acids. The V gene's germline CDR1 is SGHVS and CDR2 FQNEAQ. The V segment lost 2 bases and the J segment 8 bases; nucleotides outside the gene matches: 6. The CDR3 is CASSLSGTGKGYTF. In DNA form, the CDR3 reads TGTGCCAGCAGCTTATCTGGGACAGGGAAAGGCTACACCTTC.

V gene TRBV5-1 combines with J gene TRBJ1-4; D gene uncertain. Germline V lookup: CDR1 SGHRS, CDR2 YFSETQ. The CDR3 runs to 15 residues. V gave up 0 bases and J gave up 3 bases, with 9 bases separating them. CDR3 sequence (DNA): TGCGCCAGCAGCTTGGTCGGGGATCCTAATGAAAAACTGTTTTTT. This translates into CASSLVGDPNEKLFF.

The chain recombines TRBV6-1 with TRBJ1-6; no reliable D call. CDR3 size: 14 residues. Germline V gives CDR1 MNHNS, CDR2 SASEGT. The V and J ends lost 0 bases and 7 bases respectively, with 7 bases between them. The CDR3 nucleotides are TGTGCCAGCAGTGAAGCGTCGGGGAATTCACCCCTCCACTTT. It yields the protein CASSEASGNSPLHF.

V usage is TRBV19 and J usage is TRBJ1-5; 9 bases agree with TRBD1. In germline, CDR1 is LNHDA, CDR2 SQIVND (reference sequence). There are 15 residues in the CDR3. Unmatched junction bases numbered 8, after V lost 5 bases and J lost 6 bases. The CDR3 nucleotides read TGTGCCAGTAGTGGGGGACAGGGAAGGGGTCAGCCCCAGCATTTT. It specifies CASSGGQGRGQPQHF.

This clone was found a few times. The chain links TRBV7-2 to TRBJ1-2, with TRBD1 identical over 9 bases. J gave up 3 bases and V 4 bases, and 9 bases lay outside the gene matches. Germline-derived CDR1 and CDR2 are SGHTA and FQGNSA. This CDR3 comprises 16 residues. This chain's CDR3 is CASSSRTGDRYYGYTF. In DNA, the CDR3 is TGTGCCAGCAGCTCCCGGACAGGGGATAGGTACTATGGCTACACCTTC.

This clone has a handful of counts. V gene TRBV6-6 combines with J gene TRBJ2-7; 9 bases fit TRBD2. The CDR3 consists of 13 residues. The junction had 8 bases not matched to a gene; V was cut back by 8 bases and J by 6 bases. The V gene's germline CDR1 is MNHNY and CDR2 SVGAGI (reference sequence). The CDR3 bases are TGTGCCAGCTGGGCTAGCGGGGAGAGCGAGCAGTACTTC. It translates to CASWASGESEQYF.

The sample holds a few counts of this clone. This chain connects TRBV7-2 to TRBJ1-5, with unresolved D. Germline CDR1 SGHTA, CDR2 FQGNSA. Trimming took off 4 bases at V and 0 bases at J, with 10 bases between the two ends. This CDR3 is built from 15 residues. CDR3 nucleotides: TGTGCCAGCAGCTCCCAGACAATTAGCAATCAGCCCCAGCATTTT. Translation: CASSSQTISNQPQHF.

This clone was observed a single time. Written as DNA, the CDR3 is TGTGCCAGCAGCCAGGCCCCAGGCGGCAATCAGCCCCAGCATTTT. Its protein is CASSQAPGGNQPQHF. The J gene is TRBJ1-5, the V gene TRBV16, with D uncertain. Germline V gene lookup returns CDR1 KGHSY and CDR2 FQNENV. Trimming stripped 3 bases from V and 2 bases from J, with 11 bases between. The CDR3 is made up of 15 amino acids. Full variable domain (rest looked up from reference TRBV16 and TRBJ1-5): GEEVAQTPKHLVRGEGQKAKLYCAPIKGHSYVFWYQQVLKNEFKFLISFQNENVFDETGMPKERFSAKCLPNSPCSLEIQATKLEDSAVYFCASSQAPGGNQPQHFGDGTRLSIL.

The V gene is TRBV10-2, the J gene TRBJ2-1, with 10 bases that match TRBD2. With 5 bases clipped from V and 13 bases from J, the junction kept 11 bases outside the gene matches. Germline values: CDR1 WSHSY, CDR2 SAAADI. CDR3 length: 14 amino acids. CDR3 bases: TGCGCCAGCAGTCCTCTAGCGGGGGACGCCTCCCAGTTCTTC. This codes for CASSPLAGDASQFF.

The CDR3 loop is CASSYGGVGRGYTF. The CDR3 DNA follows: TGTGCCAGCAGTTACGGTGGGGTCGGGAGGGGCTACACCTTC. The rearrangement joins TRBV6-5 to TRBJ1-2, with no clear D. V was clipped by 2 bases and J by 8 bases, with 15 bases between them. The CDR3 contains 14 residues. The V gene's germline CDR1 is MNHEY and CDR2 SVGAGI.

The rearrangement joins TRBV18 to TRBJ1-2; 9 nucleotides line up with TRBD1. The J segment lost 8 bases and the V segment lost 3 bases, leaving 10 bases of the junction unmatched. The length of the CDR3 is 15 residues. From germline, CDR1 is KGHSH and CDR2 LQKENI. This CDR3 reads CASSPATGTGLGYTF. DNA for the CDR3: TGTGCCAGCTCACCTGCAACCGGGACAGGGTTAGGCTACACCTTC.

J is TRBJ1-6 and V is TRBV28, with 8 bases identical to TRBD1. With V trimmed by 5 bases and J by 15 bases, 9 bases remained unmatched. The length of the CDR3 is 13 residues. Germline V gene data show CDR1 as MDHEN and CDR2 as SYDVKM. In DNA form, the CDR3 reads TGTGCCAGCAGTCAGGGGGCCTCCTGGGTCCTCCACTTT. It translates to CASSQGASWVLHF. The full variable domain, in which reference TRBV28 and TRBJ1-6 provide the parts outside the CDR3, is DVKVTQSSRYLVKRTGEKVFLECVQDMDHENMFWYRQDPGLGLRLIYFSYDVKMKEKGDIPEGYSVSREKKERFSLILESASTNQTSMYLCASSQGASWVLHFGNGTRLTVT.

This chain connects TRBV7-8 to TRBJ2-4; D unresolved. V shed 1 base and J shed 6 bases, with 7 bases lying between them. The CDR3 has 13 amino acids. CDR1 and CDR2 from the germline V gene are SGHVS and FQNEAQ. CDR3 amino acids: CASSLEVANIQYF. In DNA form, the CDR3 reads TGTGCCAGCAGCTTAGAGGTAGCAAACATTCAGTACTTC.

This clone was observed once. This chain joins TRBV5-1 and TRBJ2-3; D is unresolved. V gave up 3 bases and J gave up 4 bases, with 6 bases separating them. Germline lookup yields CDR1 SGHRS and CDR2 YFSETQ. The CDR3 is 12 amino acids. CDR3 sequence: CASSSGADTQYF. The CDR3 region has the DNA TGCGCCAGCAGCTCCGGAGCAGATACGCAGTATTTT.

CDR3 region: CASSLAFGSGGIDTQYF. CDR3 DNA sequence: TGTGCCAGCAGCTTGGCGTTCGGTAGCGGGGGGATAGATACGCAGTATTTT. The chain is built from TRBV7-2 and TRBJ2-3, with 10 bases fitting TRBD2. This CDR3 contains 17 residues. Germline CDR1 reads SGHTA; CDR2 reads FQGNSA. V shed 3 bases and J 5 bases; nucleotides not matched to a gene: 11. Drawing the rest from reference TRBV7-2 and TRBJ2-3, the complete variable domain is GAGVSQSPSNKVTEKGKDVELRCDPISGHTALYWYRQSLGQGLEFLIYFQGNSAPDKSGLPSDRFSAERTGGSVSTLTIQRTQQEDSAVYLCASSLAFGSGGIDTQYFGPGTRLTVL.

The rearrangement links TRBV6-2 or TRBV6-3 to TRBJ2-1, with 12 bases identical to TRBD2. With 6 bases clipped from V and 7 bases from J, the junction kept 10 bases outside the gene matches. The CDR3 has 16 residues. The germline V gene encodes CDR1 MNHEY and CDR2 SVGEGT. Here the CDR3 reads CASSPITSGGINEQFF. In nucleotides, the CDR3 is TGTGCCAGCAGCCCTATAACTAGCGGGGGGATTAATGAGCAGTTCTTC.